This T cell receptor beta chain was retrieved from a study of OX40 agonist ivuxolimab in advanced cancers. Study in general: Of the patients, three showed partial responses, one with hepatocellular carcinoma and two with cutaneous melanoma.

This table comes from immunoSEQ multiplex PCR, and its TCRdb copy is limited to in-frame clones, with some not included. This sample has under 110,000 clones; over 75% occur once, and the top ten carry approximately 0.52%. Broader study findings: Antigens targeted by the expanded peripheral T cells were not determined. Dosing at 0.1 to 3.0 mg/kg was accompanied by clonal expansion of CD4+ and CD8+ blood T cells by week 6.

The table lists this clone with a count of one. Antigen: not known. Germline V gene data show CDR1 as SGDLS and CDR2 as YYNGEE. The CDR3 spans 14 residues. J was trimmed by 5 bases and V by 7 bases; bases with no gene match: 8. Enrollment shut out patients with autoimmune disease history or systemic immunosuppression. The material was CD4+ or CD8+ T cells sorted from blood, obtained in a trial of the OX40 agonist ivuxolimab. This TCR was sampled from an adult with an advanced solid tumor such as melanoma, head and neck, liver or kidney cancer. J is TRBJ2-4 and V is TRBV9; 8 positions agree with TRBD1. Here the CDR3 DNA reads TGTGCCAGCGACAGGGGATCCCCCCAAAACATTCAGTACTTC. It codes for CASDRGSPQNIQYF.